These 30 T cell receptor beta chains share one sample of origin, sequenced in a study of CXCR3-negative and CXCR3-positive naive CD8 T cells. In preparing the TRB cDNA libraries, 5' RACE with UMI labels was used. TCRdb reworked the 5' RACE reads into one entry per CDR3 protein, no DNA. The ten most abundant clones cover 0.55% to 0.85% of a sample with about 70,000 distinct CDR3 sequences. The antigens for these receptors are not known. Notes on the study in general: CXCR3-positive naive cells carried more hydrophobic TRB CDR3s than CXCR3-negative ones.

Sequencing was performed on naive CXCR3+ CD8+ T cells from blood. Subset defined: CD45RO-CCR7+CD27+CD95- naive CD8+ T cells expressing CXCR3 (TNR3+). These receptors originate from a human donor in good health. Some clones in this sample may be carry-over from other donors' samples.

The rearrangement uses TRBV7-9 and TRBJ2-7; TCRdb calls TRBD2, which cannot be checked without DNA. Germline CDR1 SEHNR, CDR2 FQNEAQ (reference sequence). The CDR3 is 13 residues long. The CDR3 protein is CASSLSPAYEQYF.

The V call is TRBV12-3 or TRBV12-4, the J call TRBJ1-1. The CDR3 totals 12 residues. The CDR3 region is CASIQGGSEAFF.

The J gene is TRBJ2-7, the V gene TRBV20-1. This CDR3 contains 16 residues. Looked up from germline, CDR1 is DFQATT and CDR2 is SNEGSKA (reference sequence). The CDR3 spells CSARDQLAGESYEQYF.

V gene TRBV6-2 or TRBV6-3 combines with J gene TRBJ2-1. CDR1 and CDR2 from the germline V gene are MNHEY and SVGEGT. The CDR3 has 16 residues. CDR3 sequence reads: CASSYSPGRSYNEQFF.

The V gene is TRBV20-1, the J gene TRBJ2-7; TCRdb calls TRBD1, which cannot be checked without DNA. CDR3 size: 14 residues. Germline lookup yields CDR1 DFQATT and CDR2 SNEGSKA (reference sequence). The CDR3 spells CSASLGGAYYEQYF.

The rearrangement links TRBV28 to TRBJ2-1; no DNA is available, so the TRBD1 call from TCRdb remains unchecked. Germline V gene data show CDR1 as MDHEN and CDR2 as SYDVKM. The CDR3 loop spans 13 amino acids. CDR3 sequence: CASSLTAYNEQFF.

This chain uses TRBV11-2 with TRBJ1-2. The V gene's germline CDR1 is SGHAT and CDR2 FQNNGV. The CDR3 is made up of 13 amino acids. The CDR3 region is CASSRPDPYGYTF.

V usage is TRBV12-3 or TRBV12-4 and J usage is TRBJ2-1; TCRdb gives TRBD1 as the D gene, but with no DNA this cannot be confirmed. The CDR3 spans 14 residues. The CDR3 here is CASSFGGGRNEQFF.

The gene calls are TRBV2 and TRBJ2-3; TCRdb gives TRBD1 as the D gene, but with no DNA this cannot be confirmed. Germline V CDR1 and CDR2: SNHLY, FYNNEI. The CDR3 contains 17 residues. CDR3 amino acids: CASSHILGGGSGDTQYF.

The chain employs TRBV3-1 and TRBJ2-1. This CDR3 region has 13 residues. Per germline, CDR1 LGHDT and CDR2 YNNKEL (reference sequence). The CDR3 sequence is CASSQNPYNEQFF.

V is TRBV29-1 and J is TRBJ2-2; TCRdb lists TRBD1, though no DNA is available to test this call. CDR3 size: 15 residues. From germline, CDR1 is SQVTM and CDR2 ANQGSEA. CDR3 residues: CSVEAGTENTGELFF.

CDR3 sequence: CASSLTQEGRNEQFF. The V gene is TRBV5-1, the J gene TRBJ2-1; the D call from TCRdb, TRBD2, cannot be confirmed without DNA. The germline gives CDR1 SGHRS, CDR2 YFSETQ. There are 15 residues in the CDR3.

V and J are TRBV29-1 and TRBJ2-7. The CDR3 sequence is 13 residues long. The germline gives CDR1 SQVTM, CDR2 ANQGSEA. CDR3 residues: CSVVRTASYEQYF.

The chain uses TRBV6-5 and TRBJ2-7; as DNA is missing, the TRBD2 call by TCRdb cannot be tested. Germline lookup yields CDR1 MNHEY and CDR2 SVGAGI. This CDR3 comprises 16 residues. CDR3 residues: CASSYSGLAEGDEQYF.

The chain combines TRBV7-8 with TRBJ2-1; the TCRdb D gene call, TRBD1, has no DNA to confirm it. Germline V gene sequence: CDR1 SGHVS, CDR2 FQNEAQ. This CDR3 is built from 15 residues. The CDR3 here is CASSWAGTGVFEQFF.

V gene TRBV12-3 or TRBV12-4 combines with J gene TRBJ2-7; TCRdb reports TRBD1, a call that lacks DNA to check it against. CDR3 length equals 13 residues. The CDR3: CASTRGPSYEQYF.

The gene calls are TRBV12-3 or TRBV12-4 and TRBJ2-7; the D gene TCRdb calls, TRBD1, cannot be checked with no DNA. The CDR3 totals 15 residues. The CDR3 reads CASRDGMSPTYEQYF.

The chain has TRBV5-1 and TRBJ2-7. Germline values: CDR1 SGHRS, CDR2 YFSETQ. This CDR3 spans 13 amino acids. CDR3 amino acids: CASSFRVDYEQYF.

The chain combines TRBV4-2 with TRBJ2-3; without DNA, the TCRdb call of TRBD2 cannot be checked. The CDR3 contains 22 residues. The V gene's germline CDR1 is LGHNA and CDR2 YNFKEQ. The CDR3 is CASSQSSRLWRDSGSPPDTQYF.

This rearrangement joins TRBV4-2 to TRBJ2-5; TCRdb's assignment of TRBD2 cannot be checked, as there is no DNA. Germline CDR1 and CDR2: LGHNA and YNFKEQ. This CDR3 spans 17 amino acids. CDR3 sequence: CASSPPGQRGTQETQYF.

The genes are TRBV4-1 and TRBJ2-7; there is no DNA to check the TCRdb D call of TRBD2. Germline-derived CDR1 and CDR2 are MGHRA and YSYEKL. The CDR3 contains 17 residues. Here the CDR3 reads CASSQLEGQPGTYEQYF.

The chain recombines TRBV19 with TRBJ2-1; TCRdb returns TRBD1, unconfirmable since there is no DNA. Germline CDR1 is LNHDA and CDR2 is SQIVND (reference sequence). The CDR3 loop spans 16 amino acids. The CDR3 sequence is CASSPTGSLLYNEQFF.

The chain is built from TRBV4-1 and TRBJ2-7; TCRdb outputs TRBD1, but without DNA this stays unchecked. This CDR3 comprises 15 residues. Germline V gives CDR1 MGHRA, CDR2 YSYEKL. This CDR3 reads CASSQGAGEEYEQYF.

The rearrangement joins TRBV28 to TRBJ2-5; as DNA is missing, the TRBD1 call by TCRdb cannot be tested. This CDR3 is 16 amino acids long. Germline V lookup: CDR1 MDHEN, CDR2 SYDVKM. The CDR3 region is CASSLSYRDRGETQYF.

The chain combines TRBV20-1 with TRBJ2-1. Per germline, CDR1 DFQATT and CDR2 SNEGSKA (reference sequence). The CDR3 totals 11 residues. CDR3 sequence reads: CSAFGEHEQFF.

The chain is built from TRBV6-2 or TRBV6-3 and TRBJ2-5; TCRdb proposes TRBD2, but this gene call is untestable without DNA. Germline V gene lookup returns CDR1 MNHEY and CDR2 SVGEGT. CDR3 length: 19 residues. The CDR3 sequence is CASSYSLAGETEIPETQYF.

V is TRBV6-5 and J is TRBJ2-1. This CDR3 has 11 residues. The germline gives CDR1 MNHEY, CDR2 SVGAGI. CDR3 residues: CASWSYNEQFF.

The V call is TRBV27, the J call TRBJ2-1. Germline values: CDR1 MNHEY, CDR2 SMNVEV (reference sequence). This CDR3 contains 15 residues. The CDR3 is CASSPILAAHNEQFF.

The chain combines TRBV27 with TRBJ2-5; TCRdb's D gene call, TRBD2, goes unchecked for lack of DNA. Germline V gene data show CDR1 as MNHEY and CDR2 as SMNVEV (reference sequence). The CDR3 has 18 amino acids. CDR3 in amino acids: CASSQSPASGGDVETQYF.

The V and J genes are TRBV14 and TRBJ2-2; TCRdb indicates TRBD2, and absent DNA this call remains unverified. Germline lookup yields CDR1 SGHDN and CDR2 FVKESK. This CDR3 is built from 17 residues. CDR3 in amino acids: CASSHLAGGPNTGELFF.